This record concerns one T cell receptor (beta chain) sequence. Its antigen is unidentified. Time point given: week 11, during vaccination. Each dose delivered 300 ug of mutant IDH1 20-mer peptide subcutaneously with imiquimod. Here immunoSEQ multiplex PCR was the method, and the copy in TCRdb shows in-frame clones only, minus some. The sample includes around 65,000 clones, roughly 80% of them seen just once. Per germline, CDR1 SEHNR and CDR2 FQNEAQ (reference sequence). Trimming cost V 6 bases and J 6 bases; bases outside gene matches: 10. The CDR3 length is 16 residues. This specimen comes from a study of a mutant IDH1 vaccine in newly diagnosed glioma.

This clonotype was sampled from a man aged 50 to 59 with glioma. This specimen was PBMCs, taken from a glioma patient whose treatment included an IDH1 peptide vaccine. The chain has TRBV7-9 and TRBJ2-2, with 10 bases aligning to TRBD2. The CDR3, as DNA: TGTGCCAGCAGGAATCCGGGACTAGCGTTTTCCGGGGAGCTGTTTTTT. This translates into CASRNPGLAFSGELFF.